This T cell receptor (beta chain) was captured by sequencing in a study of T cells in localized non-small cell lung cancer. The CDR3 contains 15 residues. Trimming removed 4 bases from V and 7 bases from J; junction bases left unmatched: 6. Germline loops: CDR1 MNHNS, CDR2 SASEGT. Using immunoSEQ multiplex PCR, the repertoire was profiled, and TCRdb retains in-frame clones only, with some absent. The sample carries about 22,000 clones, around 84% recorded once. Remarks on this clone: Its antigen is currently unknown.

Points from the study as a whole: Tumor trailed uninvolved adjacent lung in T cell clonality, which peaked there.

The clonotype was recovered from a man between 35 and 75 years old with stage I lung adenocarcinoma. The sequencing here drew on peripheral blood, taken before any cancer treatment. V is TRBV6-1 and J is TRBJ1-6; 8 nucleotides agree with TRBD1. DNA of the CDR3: TGTGCCAGCAGTGCGGACAGGGTAGGGAATTCACCCCTCCACTTT. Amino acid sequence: CASSADRVGNSPLHF.